This TCR beta chain was retrieved from a study of T cell repertoires in cytomegalovirus infection. This clonotype was counted between two and nine times. The CDR3 runs to 15 residues. With 6 bases removed from V and 1 base from J, the gap between germline ends came to 15 bases. One entry per CDR3 protein results from TCRdb running MiXCR on the reads. Of more than 150,000 distinct CDR3 sequences detected, approximately 17% appear once; the ten largest clones hold roughly 20%. The clonotype was recovered from a human donor in good health (CMV status not recorded). Some clones in this sample may be carry-over from other donors' samples. The sample comprised CD8+ T cells from PBMCs. This sequence joins TRBV12-3 or TRBV12-4 and TRBJ2-5, with a weak D call TRBD2 (5 bases). CDR3 sequence reads: CASSLEDYFQETQYF. The CDR3 nucleotides read TGTGCCAGCAGCCTGGAGGATTACTTCCAAGAGACCCAGTACTTC.